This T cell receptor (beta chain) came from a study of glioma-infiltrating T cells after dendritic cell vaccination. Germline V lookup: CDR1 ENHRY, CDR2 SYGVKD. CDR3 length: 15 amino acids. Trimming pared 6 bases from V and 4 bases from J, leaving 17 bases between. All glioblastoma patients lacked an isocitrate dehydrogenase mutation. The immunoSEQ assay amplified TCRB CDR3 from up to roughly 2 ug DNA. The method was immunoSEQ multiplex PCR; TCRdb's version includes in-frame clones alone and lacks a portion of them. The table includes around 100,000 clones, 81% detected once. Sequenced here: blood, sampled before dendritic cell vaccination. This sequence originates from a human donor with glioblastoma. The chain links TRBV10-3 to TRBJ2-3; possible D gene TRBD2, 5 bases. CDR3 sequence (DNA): TGTGCCATCAGGGATGACGGAGGCATAGCAGATACGCAGTATTTT. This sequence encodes CAIRDDGGIADTQYF.